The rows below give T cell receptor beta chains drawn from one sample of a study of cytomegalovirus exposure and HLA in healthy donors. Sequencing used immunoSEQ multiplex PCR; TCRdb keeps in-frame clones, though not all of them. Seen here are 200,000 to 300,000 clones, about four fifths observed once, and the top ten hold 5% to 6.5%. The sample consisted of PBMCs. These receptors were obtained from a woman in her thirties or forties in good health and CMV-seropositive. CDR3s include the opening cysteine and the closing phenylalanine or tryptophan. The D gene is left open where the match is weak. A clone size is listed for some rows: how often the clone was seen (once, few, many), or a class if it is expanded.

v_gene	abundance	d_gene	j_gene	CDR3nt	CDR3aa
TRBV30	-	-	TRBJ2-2	TGTGCCTGGAGTTTCCGGGGGGCCTTATCCGGGGAGCTGTTTTTT	CAWSFRGALSGELFF
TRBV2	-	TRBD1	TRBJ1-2	TGTGCCATCCCGGGACAGGGGCTCGGCTATGGCTACACCTTC	CAIPGQGLGYGYTF
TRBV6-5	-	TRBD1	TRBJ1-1	TGTGCCAGCAGTTACTCGATAGGGGGCGCGGGCACTGAAGCTTTCTTT	CASSYSIGGAGTEAFF
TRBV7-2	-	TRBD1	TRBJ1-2	TGTGCCAGCAGCCCCGTCCGGACAGGGCGGTATGGCTACACCTTC	CASSPVRTGRYGYTF
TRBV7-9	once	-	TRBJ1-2	TGTGCCAGCAGCCTAGGCGGGCAGACCCCAAACACCTTC	CASSLGGQTPNTF
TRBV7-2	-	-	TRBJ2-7	TGTGCCAGCAGCTTAGATCGGAGTTACGAGCAGTACTTC	CASSLDRSYEQYF
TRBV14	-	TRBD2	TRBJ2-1	TGTGCCAGCAGCCAAACGACTAGCGGGAGGGGGGCATACAATGAGCAGTTCTTC	CASSQTTSGRGAYNEQFF
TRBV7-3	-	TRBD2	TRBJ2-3	TGTGCCAGCAAGCCTAGCGGGTCCTCTAGCACAGATACGCAGTATTTT	CASKPSGSSSTDTQYF
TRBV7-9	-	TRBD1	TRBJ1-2	TGTGCCAGCAGCCTCCCGCGGACAGGGTACTATGGCTACACCTTC	CASSLPRTGYYGYTF
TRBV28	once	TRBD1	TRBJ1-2	TGTGCCAGCAGTTTTGGAAACAGGGGTAGCTATGGCTACACCTTC	CASSFGNRGSYGYTF